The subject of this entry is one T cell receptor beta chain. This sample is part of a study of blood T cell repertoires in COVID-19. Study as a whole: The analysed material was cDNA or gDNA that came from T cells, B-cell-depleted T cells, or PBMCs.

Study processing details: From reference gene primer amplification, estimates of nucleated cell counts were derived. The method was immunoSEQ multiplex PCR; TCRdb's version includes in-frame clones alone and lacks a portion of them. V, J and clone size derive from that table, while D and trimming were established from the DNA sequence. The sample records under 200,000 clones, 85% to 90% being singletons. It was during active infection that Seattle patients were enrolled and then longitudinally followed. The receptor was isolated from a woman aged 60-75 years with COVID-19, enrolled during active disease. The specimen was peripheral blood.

The CDR3 spells CASSRLGQGVNQPQHF. In DNA, the CDR3 is TGTGCCAGCAGCCGACTGGGACAGGGGGTCAATCAGCCCCAGCATTTT. The chain recombines TRBV6-2 or TRBV6-3 with TRBJ1-5; 11 positions match TRBD1. Looked up from germline, CDR1 is MNHEY and CDR2 is SVGEGT. This CDR3 is 16 amino acids long. Trimming cost V 6 bases and J 3 bases; bases outside gene matches: 7.